This TCR beta chain comes out of a study of vaccination and CD4 T cells after COVID-19. As to treatment: roughly ten-day PBMC culture with coronavirus spike peptide pools or control peptides (ViraFEST assay). In the case of this clonotype: Its antigen is unidentified.

Cultured CD4+ T cell DNA was sequenced using the Oncomine TCR Beta short-read assay. Genomic DNA was isolated from cultured CD4+ T cells. In TCRdb, the PCR reads were re-called with MiXCR into one record per CDR3 protein. The sample shows around 26,000 distinct CDR3 sequences, approximately 67% of them seen only once. V lost 5 bases, J lost 3 bases, and 8 bases stayed unmatched. The CDR3 is 15 residues long. Germline-derived CDR1 and CDR2 are DFQATT and SNEGSKA (reference sequence). This chain connects TRBV20-1 to TRBJ2-1; 9 nucleotides line up with TRBD2. Specimen: CD4+ T cells from blood, cultured in vitro, collected after SARS-CoV-2 vaccination. This receptor was identified in a human donor who received a COVID-19 vaccine. The CDR3 DNA sequence: TGCAGTGCTCTCAGCGGGGGGCGAATCTACAATGAGCAGTTCTTC. Translation gives CSALSGGRIYNEQFF.